This section outlines one T cell receptor beta chain sequence together with its context. This clonotype was seen many times. Its specific antigen is unknown. Base qualities are not at hand, and no much larger clone is one base apart. The data derive from a study of T cell repertoires in cytomegalovirus infection (dated 2019 in TCRdb). The study in broad terms: Donor HLA type was relevant to the analysis, because carriage of CMV infection together with the matching HLA type was indicated by public TCR beta signatures. General findings and caveats noted by the study authors: The ex vivo response was dominated by HLA-C-restricted CMV-specific TCR beta clonotypes, which also provided the single most frequent clonotype in two of eight donors. In both this cohort and an independent cohort of over 350 donors, the cumulative frequency of public TCR beta family members distinguished carriers of CMV infection plus the relevant HLA type.

Instrument used: Illumina HiSeq 1500. The public sequencing data were trimmed at Q25 with fastp and processed into clonotypes with MiXCR by TCRdb, which kept only in-frame beta chains. Each record represents a unique CDR3 protein, reported with the most common genes and DNA among its rows. This sample holds some 250,000 distinct CDR3 sequences; 8% to 9.5% were observed only once. The ten most abundant clones make up around 16% of the sample. Per the germline V gene, SGHTA is the CDR1 and FQGNSA is the CDR2. The trim is 1 base for V and 4 bases for J, with a gap of 8 bases between the germline ends. Spanning cysteine to phenylalanine, the CDR3 consists of 14 amino acids. Kept here is only the CDR3 DNA, which spans 42 bases and is read in frame from base 1.

The chain employs TRBV7-2 and TRBJ2-1; TRBD1 is a possible D gene, resting on 5 matching bases. The specimen was PBMCs. This TCR was recovered from a human donor in good health (CMV status not recorded). Some clones in this sample may be carry-over from other donors' samples. In nucleotide form, the sequence is TGTGCCAGCAGCTTAGGGGGCTCGTACAATGAGCAGTTCTTC. Its coded protein is CASSLGGSYNEQFF.